This TCR beta chain was observed in a study of identical twins. V was clipped by 3 bases and J by 0 bases, with 9 bases between them. Germline CDR1 reads MDHEN; CDR2 reads SYDVKM. This CDR3 has 15 residues. Study results and caveats: The degree of excess twin sharing was weaker in beta out-of-frame sequences. Zero-insertion findings could be partly confounded by invariant cells (MAIT and iNKT cells).

The cDNA had a unique molecular identifier and a template-switch universal primer site. Each CDR3 protein is one row after TCRdb ran MiXCR on the 5' RACE reads. The sample includes about 890,000 distinct CDR3 sequences, about 12% of them seen just once. Comments on this clonotype: Its antigen is not identified.

The same data also contributed to another study, on yellow fever vaccine responses in identical twins.

The chain has TRBV28 and TRBJ2-4; tentatively, D is TRBD2 (5 bases). This receptor was taken from a woman aged 18-30 years in good health. Specimen: PBMCs. Written as DNA, the CDR3 is TGTGCCAGCAGTTTTCGACTACTAGCCAAAAACATTCAGTACTTC. As protein: CASSFRLLAKNIQYF.